A single sample is the source of the 5 T cell receptor beta chains below, sequenced in a study of blood T cell repertoires in COVID-19. Profiled with immunoSEQ multiplex PCR; TCRdb holds only in-frame clones, not every one. This table holds about 190,000 clones, around 80% found once. The sample taken for sequencing was peripheral blood. The receptor source for this set is a human donor in a cohort sampled during active COVID-19.

This chain joins TRBV3-1 (or the pseudogene TRBV3-2) and TRBJ1-2; possibly TRBD1 for D (6 bases). This CDR3 contains 14 residues. Per germline, CDR1 LGHDT and CDR2 YNNKEL (reference sequence). V shed 3 bases and J shed 2 bases, with 10 bases lying between them. CDR3 residues: CASSHGQLNYGYTF. In DNA, the CDR3 is TGTGCCAGCAGCCACGGACAGCTAAACTATGGCTACACCTTC.

The table lists this clone with a count of one. This chain links TRBV5-1 with TRBJ2-3; 13 bases line up with TRBD2. Germline loops: CDR1 SGHRS, CDR2 YFSETQ. The CDR3 spans 19 residues. Trimming took 0 bases from V and 4 from J; bases not matched to a gene: 11. The CDR3 DNA is TGCGCCAGCAGCTTGGCCGGGACTAGCGGGACCGGGCTGTCAGATACGCAGTATTTT. It encodes CASSLAGTSGTGLSDTQYF.

There are a few counts of this clone. The chain has TRBV6-5 and TRBJ1-6, with D possibly matching TRBD1 (6 bases). Germline V CDR1 and CDR2: MNHEY, SVGAGI. V was cut by 2 bases and J by 10 bases, with 12 bases left in between. CDR3 length: 14 amino acids. The CDR3 here is CASSYTGTLSPLHF. The CDR3 DNA is TGTGCCAGCAGTTACACAGGGACACTCTCACCCCTCCACTTT.

The chain has TRBV9 and TRBJ1-4, with 9 positions matching TRBD1. The J segment lost 5 bases and the V segment lost 7 bases, leaving 6 bases of the junction unmatched. Germline-derived CDR1 and CDR2 are SGDLS and YYNGEE. The CDR3 spans 14 residues. CDR3 sequence: CASALGTGNEKLFF. In nucleotides, the CDR3 is TGTGCCAGCGCCCTCGGGACAGGGAATGAAAAACTGTTTTTT. Complete variable domain (other parts from reference TRBV9 and TRBJ1-4): DSGVTQTPKHLITATGQRVTLRCSPRSGDLSVYWYQQSLDQGLQFLIQYYNGEERAKGNILERFSAQQFPDLHSELNLSSLELGDSALYFCASALGTGNEKLFFGSGTQLSVL.

The chain links TRBV5-5 to TRBJ2-1; possibly TRBD1 for D (5 bases). This CDR3 has 12 residues. Germline CDR1 reads SGHKS; CDR2 reads YYEKEE (reference sequence). The V gene lost 2 bases and the J gene lost 8 bases, with 8 bases spanning the gap. The chain's CDR3 is CASSFRDDEQFF. The DNA of the CDR3 is TGTGCCAGCAGCTTCAGGGATGATGAGCAGTTCTTC. Looking up the rest from reference TRBV5-5 and TRBJ2-1 gives the full variable domain: DAGVTQSPTHLIKTRGQQVTLRCSPISGHKSVSWYQQVLGQGPQFIFQYYEKEERGRGNFPDRFSARQFPNYSSELNVNALLLGDSALYLCASSFRDDEQFFGPGTRLTVL.